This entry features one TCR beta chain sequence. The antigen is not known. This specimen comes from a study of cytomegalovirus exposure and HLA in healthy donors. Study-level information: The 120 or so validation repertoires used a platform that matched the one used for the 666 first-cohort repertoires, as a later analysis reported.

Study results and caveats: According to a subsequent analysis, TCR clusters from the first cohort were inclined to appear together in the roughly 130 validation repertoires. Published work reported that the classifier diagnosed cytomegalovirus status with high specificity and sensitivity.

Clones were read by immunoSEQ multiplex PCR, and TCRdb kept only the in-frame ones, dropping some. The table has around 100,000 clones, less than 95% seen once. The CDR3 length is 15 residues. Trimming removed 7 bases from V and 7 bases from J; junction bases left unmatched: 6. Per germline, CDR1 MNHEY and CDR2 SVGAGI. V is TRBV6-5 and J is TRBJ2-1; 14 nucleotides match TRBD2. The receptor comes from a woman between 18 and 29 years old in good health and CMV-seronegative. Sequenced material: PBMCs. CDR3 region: CASNRLAGGDNEQFF. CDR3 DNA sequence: TGTGCCAGCAATAGACTAGCGGGAGGGGATAATGAGCAGTTCTTC.